This paragraph reports one T cell receptor (beta chain). Study processing details: By means of reference gene primer amplification, nucleated cell counts were estimated. Method: immunoSEQ multiplex PCR; TCRdb's copy keeps in-frame clones and lacks some. That table furnishes V, J and clone size, whereas the DNA furnished D and trimming. This sample has about 83,000 clones, with roughly 80% found just once. This sample is part of a study of blood T cell repertoires in COVID-19. Study context: PBMCs, B-cell-depleted T cells, or T cells provided the cDNA or gDNA that made up the material.

The sequenced material came from peripheral blood. The TCR sequence derives from a woman of 80 years or more with acute or convalescent COVID-19.

The DNA of the CDR3 is TGTGCCAGCAGTTGGGGCAGAAACACTGAAGCTTTCTTT. This translates into CASSWGRNTEAFF. The chain is built from TRBV7-8 and TRBJ1-1, with D tentatively TRBD1 (5 bases). CDR3 length equals 13 residues. Deletions cut 6 bases from V and 2 bases from J, with 10 bases between. Germline CDR1 reads SGHVS; CDR2 reads FQNEAQ.